The text below deals with one T cell receptor (beta chain). Its antigen remains unknown. The entry originates in a study of shared clonotypes between healthy human individuals. In the study overall: CD4 naive cells filled three plates per donor, CD4 memory three, CD8 naive two and CD8 memory one. Findings and caveats of the study: Lower generation probabilities were found for non-shared clonotypes than for those shared by all four donors.

Some clones are missing from TCRdb's copy, which holds only in-frame ones; the method was immunoSEQ multiplex PCR. The table includes fewer than 1.6 million clones, just under 99% detected once. Germline-derived CDR1 and CDR2 are SEHNR and FQNEAQ (reference sequence). V lost 5 bases, J lost 4 bases, and 15 bases lay in between. The CDR3 extends over 15 amino acids. The material sequenced was naive CD4+ T cells sorted from blood. This sample's subset: CD45RA+ positively selected. This sequence joins TRBV7-9 and TRBJ1-5; D uncertain. This sequence was found in a man younger than 40 in good health. CDR3 sequence: CASSPRQGPNQPQHF. The CDR3 DNA reads TGTGCCAGCAGCCCCCGGCAAGGTCCTAATCAGCCCCAGCATTTT. The full variable domain, with the rest looked up from reference TRBV7-9 and TRBJ1-5, is DTGVSQNPRHKITKRGQNVTFRCDPISEHNRLYWYRQTLGQGPEFLTYFQNEAQLEKSRLLSDRFSAERPKGSFSTLEIQRTEQGDSAMYLCASSPRQGPNQPQHFGDGTRLSIL.